The subject of this entry is one TCR beta chain. Antigen: not known. Germline loops: CDR1 MNHNY, CDR2 SVGAGI (reference sequence). This CDR3 has 13 amino acids. Trimming cost V 8 bases and J 3 bases, with 14 bases left between them. Though probably carrying unrecorded immune exposures, donors were nominally healthy at sampling. The data derive from a study of cytomegalovirus exposure and HLA in healthy donors. The PCR made use of 60 Vbeta and 13 Jbeta primers. Data came from immunoSEQ multiplex PCR; TCRdb stores just in-frame clones and leaves some out. The table has around 92,000 clones, around 79% seen once. Study-wide findings and caveats: There were a few CMV-associated chains whose specificity for CMV antigens was confirmed in vitro. Associated with cytomegalovirus, according to the listing, were around 160 TCR beta chains. Rates of TCR association differed by HLA locus in a later analysis, with DRB1 highest and HLA-C lowest.

Sequencing was done on a sample of PBMCs. The gene calls are TRBV6-6 and TRBJ2-7; tentatively, D is TRBD1 (5 bases). The sequence derives from a woman between 70 and 85 years old in good health and CMV-seropositive. This CDR3 reads CASGSQGRYEQYF. In DNA form, the CDR3 reads TGTGCCAGCGGATCTCAGGGTCGCTACGAGCAGTACTTC.